This T cell receptor (beta chain) was identified in a study of T-cell memory formation after mild COVID-19. The junction had 9 bases not matched to a gene; V was cut back by 6 bases and J by 8 bases. Germline V gene data show CDR1 as MNHEY and CDR2 as SVGEGT. The CDR3 is 15 residues long. There are a few counts of this clonotype. Its cognate antigen is unknown. TCR alpha and TCR beta cDNA libraries carrying sample barcodes and UMIs came from 5'RACE with constant-segment primers. TCRdb re-analysed the 5' RACE reads in MiXCR, keeping a single row per CDR3 protein. The sample has a few hundred thousand distinct CDR3 sequences; roughly an eighth are singletons. General study results and limits: The authors left the SARS-CoV-2 specificity of second-wave clones peaking on day 37 unconfirmed.

The receptor was derived from a man between 18 and 35 years old who had mild COVID-19 (a few samples of this study predate the infection). Cell type and time point are not known. The specimen was PBMCs or a T cell subset sorted from them (not recorded which). The J gene is TRBJ2-1, the V gene TRBV6-2 or TRBV6-3; 11 bases agree with TRBD2. CDR3 region: CASRRTSGGLDEQFF. CDR3 DNA: TGTGCCAGCAGACGTACTAGCGGGGGCCTCGATGAGCAGTTCTTC.